This T cell receptor (beta chain) was sequenced in a study of blood T cell repertoires in COVID-19. For the study at large: Spain, Italy and the United States supplied samples that represented acute and convalescent COVID-19. In each case, the material was cDNA or gDNA derived from T cells, B-cell-depleted T cells, or PBMCs.

V was trimmed by 4 bases and J by 8 bases, leaving 24 bases between them. The length of the CDR3 is 17 residues. Repertoires were generated with immunoSEQ multiplex PCR, while TCRdb's copy carries only in-frame clones and drops some. This sample has a few hundred thousand clones, with nearly 90% found just once. Clinical history as reported by participants underpinned cohort assignment. Before they entered the study, exposed participants had met a COVID-19 case within 2 weeks. The TCR sequence derives from a woman in her forties or fifties who had been exposed to COVID-19. The sequencing sample was made of PBMCs or T cells enriched from blood (not recorded which). The V gene is TRBV6-7, the J gene TRBJ2-1; possible D gene TRBD2, 6 bases. TRBV6-7 is treated as an ORF (open reading frame) with a function not yet certain. Here the CDR3 reads CASSWPQVGAERDEQFF. The CDR3 nucleotides are TGTGCCAGCAGTTGGCCTCAGGTCGGAGCGGAGCGGGATGAGCAGTTCTTC.